The clone carrying this TCR beta chain occurred a few times. Its cognate antigen is unknown. This specimen belongs to a study of T-cell reconstitution after alpha-beta-depleted transplantation in children. Study-level findings and limits: Reports say that about two months after transplant, the alpha-beta T cells came out of several hundred graft clones that had expanded. Counts and diversity of T cells one year after transplant came mostly from newly produced T cells. Some patients' high day-60 TCRbeta diversity was attributed to recipient cells surviving conditioning.

It was with unique molecular identifiers that the TCRbeta library was prepared. A single record per CDR3 protein comes from TCRdb applying MiXCR to the PCR reads. The sample records about 460,000 distinct CDR3 sequences, about an eighth being singletons. Trimming removed 6 bases at V and 6 bases at J, with 11 bases between. Germline V lookup: CDR1 SQVTM, CDR2 ANQGSEA. The length of the CDR3 is 12 residues. This clonotype was sampled from a female patient younger than 10 who had a stem cell transplant for aplastic anemia, so the T cells may come from the graft donor. The sample here was PBMCs, mostly from graft donor cells, taken 180 days after TCRalphabeta/CD19-depleted stem cell transplant. The chain combines TRBV29-1 with TRBJ2-2; perhaps TRBD2 as D (6 bases). The CDR3 loop reads CSVGRDSGELFF. For the CDR3, the DNA is TGCAGCGTGGGCCGGGACTCCGGGGAGCTGTTTTTT.